These T cell receptor beta chains were read from a single sample in a study of blood T cell repertoires in COVID-19. Produced via immunoSEQ multiplex PCR; TCRdb's table is partial and in-frame only. The sample shows 95,000 to 100,000 clones, 85% of them seen only once. The sample taken for sequencing was peripheral blood. The receptors shown here come from a woman in her 70s with active or convalescent COVID-19. Both conserved end residues are part of each CDR3. D genes are given only for firm matches. A clone size is listed for some rows: how often the clone was seen (once, few, many), or a class if it is expanded.

d_call clone_size j_call v_call cdr3_aa cdr3_nt
NA NA TRBJ2-1 TRBV19 CASPSYNEQFF TGTGCCAGTCCCAGCTACAATGAGCAGTTCTTC
TRBD1 NA TRBJ2-1 TRBV15 CATTSDRGRHNEQFF TGTGCCACCACCTCCGACAGGGGCCGCCACAATGAGCAGTTCTTC
TRBD1 NA TRBJ2-2 TRBV3-1/TRBV3-2 CASSLGTGVNTGELFF TGTGCCAGCAGCCTTGGGACAGGGGTAAACACCGGGGAGCTGTTTTTT
NA few TRBJ1-2 TRBV7-8 CASSPSPRGSLNGYTF TGTGCCAGCAGCCCCAGCCCCAGGGGCTCCTTGAATGGCTACACCTTC
TRBD1 once TRBJ1-5 TRBV7-2 CASSLEVGQNQPQHF TGTGCCAGCAGCTTAGAGGTGGGACAGAATCAGCCCCAGCATTTT
NA NA TRBJ1-2 TRBV14 CASSQRQGMDGYTF TGTGCCAGCAGCCAGCGGCAGGGGATGGATGGCTACACCTTC
NA NA TRBJ2-5 TRBV7-2 CASRLGQGETQYF TGTGCCAGCAGGCTAGGACAAGGAGAGACCCAGTACTTC
NA once TRBJ2-5 TRBV6-6 CASSYGPWETQYF TGTGCCAGCAGTTACGGCCCCTGGGAGACCCAGTACTTC
NA NA TRBJ2-7 TRBV5-4 CASSYQGTPLGEQYF TGTGCCAGCAGCTATCAAGGGACTCCCCTCGGCGAGCAGTACTTC
NA NA TRBJ1-2 TRBV2 CASTKDSPDLYGYTF TGTGCCAGCACCAAGGACAGTCCTGATCTCTATGGCTACACCTTC
NA NA TRBJ2-3 TRBV5-1 CASSLGEGTDTQYF TGCGCCAGCAGCTTGGGAGAGGGAACAGATACGCAGTATTTT
NA NA TRBJ1-1 TRBV5-1 CASSSTYSPGGWNTEAFF TGCGCCAGCAGCTCTACTTATTCTCCGGGAGGTTGGAACACTGAAGCTTTCTTT
TRBD1 NA TRBJ2-3 TRBV28 CASKDRGDFRNTQYF TGTGCCAGCAAGGACAGGGGCGACTTTAGGAATACGCAGTATTTT